This passage covers 32 T cell receptor beta chains from one sample sequenced in a study of blood T cell repertoires in COVID-19. Generated by immunoSEQ multiplex PCR, the TCRdb table keeps only in-frame clones and is missing some. The sample has about 260,000 clones, around 86% seen once. Sequenced input: peripheral blood. The receptor set was obtained from a woman aged 35 to 49 who had recovered from COVID-19.

CDR3 DNA sequence: TGTGCCAGCAGACAGGAGATGAACACTGAAGCTTTCTTT. Its protein is CASRQEMNTEAFF. V and J are TRBV14 and TRBJ1-1; D is perhaps TRBD1 (5 bases). Germline CDR1 and CDR2: SGHDN and FVKESK. This CDR3 contains 13 residues. Trimming pared 6 bases from V and 0 bases from J, leaving 8 bases between.

This chain links TRBV10-3 with TRBJ1-2, with 9 bases fitting TRBD1. V gave up 3 bases and J gave up 3 bases; unmatched junction bases: 5. The germline V gene encodes CDR1 ENHRY and CDR2 SYGVKD. The CDR3 runs to 15 residues. The CDR3 DNA sequence: TGTGCCATCAGTGACAGGGACAGGGCCCACTATGGCTACACCTTC. Amino acids: CAISDRDRAHYGYTF.

This sequence joins TRBV19 and TRBJ2-1, with 7 bases aligning to TRBD1. The CDR3 contains 13 residues. Unmatched junction bases numbered 2, after V lost 2 bases and J lost 7 bases. From germline, CDR1 is LNHDA and CDR2 SQIVND (reference sequence). The CDR3 coding sequence is TGTGCCAGTAGTATAAACAGGGGTAATGAGCAGTTCTTC. Its translation: CASSINRGNEQFF.

The V call is TRBV4-3, the J call TRBJ1-5; D gene ambiguous. CDR1 LGHNA and CDR2 YSLEER come from the germline V gene. CDR3 size: 13 residues. The ends were cut back, 0 bases at V and 9 bases at J, with 9 bases in the middle. CDR3 sequence: CASSQEYRGPQHF. Here the CDR3 DNA reads TGCGCCAGCAGCCAAGAATACCGGGGGCCCCAGCATTTT.

The chain employs TRBV2 and TRBJ1-5; 8 bases map to TRBD1. The V and J ends lost 5 bases and 1 base, in that order; junction bases with no gene match: 7. Germline assignment: CDR1 SNHLY and CDR2 FYNNEI. The CDR3 loop spans 16 amino acids. Here the CDR3 DNA reads TGTGCCAGCAGTCCTCAGGGGGCTCTGAGCAATCAGCCCCAGCATTTT. Residues: CASSPQGALSNQPQHF.

J is TRBJ2-2 and V is TRBV9, with 11 bases matching TRBD2. The trim removed 1 base at V and 0 bases at J, leaving 2 bases unmatched. Looked up from germline, CDR1 is SGDLS and CDR2 is YYNGEE. This CDR3 comprises 17 residues. The CDR3 reads CASSVPGLAANTGELFF. Here the CDR3 DNA reads TGTGCCAGCAGCGTACCGGGACTAGCGGCGAACACCGGGGAGCTGTTTTTT.

The CDR3: CASSQLLAGGPHNEQFF. CDR3 DNA: TGCGCCAGCAGCCAGTTACTAGCGGGGGGGCCCCACAATGAGCAGTTCTTC. The V gene is TRBV4-3, the J gene TRBJ2-1; 13 nucleotides line up with TRBD2. CDR3 length: 17 amino acids. Germline-derived CDR1 and CDR2 are LGHNA and YSLEER. V lost 3 bases, J lost 5 bases, and 7 bases stayed unmatched.

The chain links TRBV7-2 to TRBJ1-1; D unclear. Between the trimmed V and J ends, which lost 1 base and 6 bases, there was a span of 15 bases. Per the germline V gene, CDR1 is SGHTA and CDR2 is FQGNSA. The CDR3 runs 15 residues. The CDR3 reads CASSLVSSVAAEAFF. In nucleotides, the CDR3 is TGTGCCAGCAGCTTAGTGAGTTCCGTGGCGGCTGAAGCTTTCTTT.

V is TRBV6-2 or TRBV6-3 and J is TRBJ2-3; no clear D gene. This CDR3 has 13 amino acids. CDR1 is MNHEY, CDR2 SVGEGT, per germline. Trimming removed 4 bases from V and 6 bases from J, with 11 bases in between. The CDR3 protein is CASSSGSVDTQYF. In DNA, the CDR3 is TGTGCCAGCAGTTCGGGTTCGGTCGATACGCAGTATTTT.

The chain is built from TRBV5-6 and TRBJ2-5, with D possibly matching TRBD2 (5 bases). Germline-derived CDR1 and CDR2 are SGHDT and YYEEEE. This CDR3 has 13 amino acids. V gave up 2 bases and J gave up 5 bases, with 10 bases separating them. The CDR3 loop reads CASSLADSETQYF. DNA of the CDR3: TGTGCCAGCAGCTTAGCGGATTCTGAGACCCAGTACTTC.

This rearrangement joins TRBV11-2 to TRBJ2-1; D remains unclear. Deletions cut 2 bases from V and 5 bases from J, with 7 bases between. Germline V lookup: CDR1 SGHAT, CDR2 FQNNGV. The CDR3 extends over 13 amino acids. DNA of the CDR3: TGTGCCAGCAGCTTAACCCCGGACAATGAGCAGTTCTTC. Its protein is CASSLTPDNEQFF.

The rearrangement links TRBV5-5 to TRBJ1-1, with TRBD1 matching 7 bases. With 4 bases clipped from V and 1 base from J, the junction kept 4 bases outside the gene matches. The CDR3 length is 14 residues. Germline CDR1 reads SGHKS; CDR2 reads YYEKEE (reference sequence). The CDR3 spells CASSPTGSNTEAFF. CDR3 sequence (DNA): TGTGCCAGCAGCCCGACAGGGTCGAACACTGAAGCTTTCTTT.

The chain is built from TRBV5-1 and TRBJ2-5; TRBD1 matches 9 bases. The CDR3 has 14 amino acids. Germline V CDR1 and CDR2: SGHRS, YFSETQ. V lost 4 bases to trimming and J lost 5 bases; unmatched junction nucleotides: 6. The DNA for the CDR3 is TGCGCCAGCAGCGCGGACAGGGGCGGGGAGACCCAGTACTTC. Protein product: CASSADRGGETQYF.

This chain uses TRBV5-1 with TRBJ2-5, with 9 bases identical to TRBD1. From germline, CDR1 is SGHRS and CDR2 YFSETQ. The CDR3 runs 15 residues. The junction had 7 bases not matched to a gene; V was cut back by 2 bases and J by 5 bases. CDR3 nucleotide sequence: TGCGCCAGCAGCTTCCAGGGACAGGGTGGGGAGACCCAGTACTTC. This codes for CASSFQGQGGETQYF.

A single count supports this clone. This chain connects TRBV5-4 to TRBJ2-5; the D gene is possibly TRBD1 (6 bases). The V end lost 4 bases, the J end lost 0 bases, and 10 bases lay between the germline ends. The germline CDR1 and CDR2 sequences are SGHNT and YYREEE (reference sequence). The CDR3 has 14 residues. CDR3 coding DNA: TGTGCCAGCAGCGAGGGGGTTTACCAAGAGACCCAGTACTTC. The encoded protein is CASSEGVYQETQYF.

V and J are TRBV19 and TRBJ1-2, with TRBD1 as a possible D gene (5 bases). Germline V gene data show CDR1 as LNHDA and CDR2 as SQIVND (reference sequence). Trimming took off 1 base at V and 5 bases at J, with 8 bases between the two ends. The CDR3 spans 13 residues. CDR3 region: CASSIGRGYGYTF. DNA of the CDR3: TGTGCCAGTAGTATAGGAAGGGGTTATGGCTACACCTTC.

This clone was counted a single time. V gene TRBV7-9 combines with J gene TRBJ1-4; TRBD1 matches at 10 bases. CDR1 is SEHNR, CDR2 FQNEAQ, per germline (reference sequence). Germline trimming cut 5 bases from V and 8 bases from J; bases unmatched to any gene: 8. The CDR3 is made up of 15 amino acids. CDR3 nucleotides: TGTGCCAGCAGCGCAGGGGGACAGGGGCTAGAAAAACTGTTTTTT. Translated: CASSAGGQGLEKLFF.

As DNA, the CDR3 is TGTGCCAGCAGCCCCAGACTAGCTGGGCAAGAGACCCAGTACTTC. As protein: CASSPRLAGQETQYF. This chain uses TRBV9 with TRBJ2-5; 7 positions match TRBD2. CDR1 and CDR2 (germline): SGDLS, YYNGEE. The CDR3 covers 15 residues. With V trimmed by 4 bases and J by 2 bases, 8 bases remained unmatched.

This clone was counted at least ten times. CDR3 in DNA: TGTGCCAGCAGCTTAAACCCCCGGACAGGGTGGCAGCCCCAGCATTTT. Protein product: CASSLNPRTGWQPQHF. V is TRBV7-8 and J is TRBJ1-5, with TRBD1 matching 8 bases. This CDR3 is 16 amino acids long. Germline V CDR1 and CDR2: SGHVS, FQNEAQ. V lost 2 bases to trimming and J lost 7 bases; unmatched junction nucleotides: 10.

The V and J genes are TRBV10-3 and TRBJ2-1; 8 nucleotides line up with TRBD2. The V segment lost 3 bases and the J segment 10 bases; nucleotides outside the gene matches: 11. This CDR3 has 15 residues. Per germline, CDR1 ENHRY and CDR2 SYGVKD. The CDR3 reads CAISDWRGDSGEQFF. CDR3 sequence (DNA): TGTGCCATCAGTGATTGGCGGGGGGATTCGGGAGAGCAGTTCTTC.

V is TRBV7-3 and J is TRBJ1-2; 8 bases align to TRBD1. The J segment lost 2 bases and the V segment lost 5 bases, leaving 7 bases of the junction unmatched. The CDR3 is 15 residues long. Germline values: CDR1 SGHTA, CDR2 FQGTGA. The CDR3: CASSPSGTGNYGYTF. CDR3 bases: TGTGCCAGCAGCCCCTCCGGGACAGGCAACTATGGCTACACCTTC.

The rearrangement links TRBV5-5 to TRBJ2-3, with TRBD2 matching over 9 bases. The junction had 6 bases not matched to a gene; V was cut back by 5 bases and J by 2 bases. The length of the CDR3 is 15 residues. The germline V gene encodes CDR1 SGHKS and CDR2 YYEKEE (reference sequence). In DNA form, the CDR3 reads TGTGCCAGCAGTCGGCGGGGGGGCAACACAGATACGCAGTATTTT. This gives the protein CASSRRGGNTDTQYF.

The V and J genes are TRBV7-3 and TRBJ1-1; D may be TRBD1 (5 bases). V lost 0 bases, J lost 6 bases, and 11 bases lay in between. The germline gives CDR1 SGHTA, CDR2 FQGTGA. CDR3 length: 14 amino acids. CDR3 coding DNA: TGTGCCAGCAGCTTAACGTTATGGGGGGCTGAAGCTTTCTTT. Its protein product is CASSLTLWGAEAFF. The whole variable domain, remainder taken from reference TRBV7-3 and TRBJ1-1, is GAGVSQTPSNKVTEKGKYVELRCDPISGHTALYWYRQSLGQGPEFLIYFQGTGAADDSGLPNDRFFAVRPEGSVSTLKIQRTERGDSAVYLCASSLTLWGAEAFFGQGTRLTVV.

The rearrangement joins TRBV6-5 to TRBJ2-7; 7 nucleotides agree with TRBD1. The V gene end was trimmed by 6 bases and the J gene end by 0 bases; junction bases not matched to a gene: 5. The germline CDR1 and CDR2 sequences are MNHEY and SVGAGI. The CDR3 consists of 14 residues. The DNA of the CDR3 is TGTGCCAGCAGAGACAGGGTTCACTCCTACGAGCAGTACTTC. It yields the protein CASRDRVHSYEQYF.

The rearrangement links TRBV5-1 to TRBJ2-7; no clear D gene. V was clipped by 1 base and J by 1 base, with 12 bases between them. CDR3 length equals 15 residues. Per germline, CDR1 SGHRS and CDR2 YFSETQ. The CDR3 here is CASSLSSLPSYEQYF. The CDR3 region has the DNA TGCGCCAGCAGCTTGAGCTCTCTGCCTTCCTACGAGCAGTACTTC.

The chain recombines TRBV7-2 with TRBJ2-1; 7 bases map to TRBD1. V was pared by 2 bases and J by 5 bases, with 9 bases of the junction left unmatched. CDR1 and CDR2 (germline): SGHTA, FQGNSA. CDR3 size: 16 residues. The CDR3 DNA reads TGTGCCAGCAGCTTACAGACAGGGTTTCGTAACAATGAGCAGTTCTTC. Amino acids: CASSLQTGFRNNEQFF.

The rearrangement joins TRBV27 to TRBJ2-7, with 11 positions matching TRBD1. With 5 bases clipped from V and 3 bases from J, the junction kept 6 bases outside the gene matches. CDR1 and CDR2 from the germline V gene are MNHEY and SMNVEV (reference sequence). This CDR3 is built from 15 residues. The chain's CDR3 is CASSTTGTGGYEQYF. In DNA, the CDR3 is TGTGCCAGCAGTACAACCGGGACAGGGGGCTACGAGCAGTACTTC.

The chain employs TRBV13 and TRBJ1-1; tentatively, D is TRBD1 (6 bases). The V and J ends lost 3 bases and 7 bases respectively, with 9 bases between them. Germline V gene data show CDR1 as PRHDT and CDR2 as FYEKMQ (reference sequence). CDR3 length: 12 amino acids. The CDR3 loop is CASSFGDNEAFF. In nucleotides, the CDR3 is TGTGCCAGCAGCTTTGGGGACAATGAAGCTTTCTTT.

This chain links TRBV5-4 with TRBJ2-2; TRBD1 matches 9 bases. The CDR3 is 16 residues long. Germline CDR1 is SGHNT and CDR2 is YYREEE (reference sequence). The J segment lost 7 bases and the V segment lost 4 bases, leaving 11 bases of the junction unmatched. The CDR3 is CASSLGTGRIGGELFF. CDR3 coding DNA: TGTGCCAGCAGCCTCGGGACAGGGAGGATCGGCGGGGAGCTGTTTTTT.

In this sample, this clone turned up a few times. The CDR3 loop is CASSYQNTEAFF. CDR3 coding DNA: TGTGCCAGCAGTTACCAGAACACTGAAGCTTTCTTT. The V and J genes are TRBV6-6 and TRBJ1-1, with no clear D. The CDR3 spans 12 residues. Looked up from germline, CDR1 is MNHNY and CDR2 is SVGAGI (reference sequence). Trimming left V 2 bases short and J 1 base short, with 2 bases between.

This rearrangement joins TRBV18 to TRBJ2-7; 13 nucleotides match TRBD2. The CDR3 is 16 residues long. CDR1 and CDR2 from the germline V gene are KGHSH and LQKENI. V shed 3 bases and J 6 bases; nucleotides not matched to a gene: 8. The CDR3 coding sequence is TGTGCCAGCTCACCGGGACTAGCGGGGACGGCTAGCGAGCAGTACTTC. Protein: CASSPGLAGTASEQYF.

V gene TRBV10-1 combines with J gene TRBJ2-2; no reliable D call. The CDR3 has 12 amino acids. CDR1 is WNHNN and CDR2 is SYGVQD in the germline V gene (reference sequence). Trimming cost V 3 bases and J 4 bases, with 3 bases left between them. The DNA of the CDR3 is TGCGCCAGCAGTGACGGCACCGGGGAGCTGTTTTTT. Translating gives CASSDGTGELFF.